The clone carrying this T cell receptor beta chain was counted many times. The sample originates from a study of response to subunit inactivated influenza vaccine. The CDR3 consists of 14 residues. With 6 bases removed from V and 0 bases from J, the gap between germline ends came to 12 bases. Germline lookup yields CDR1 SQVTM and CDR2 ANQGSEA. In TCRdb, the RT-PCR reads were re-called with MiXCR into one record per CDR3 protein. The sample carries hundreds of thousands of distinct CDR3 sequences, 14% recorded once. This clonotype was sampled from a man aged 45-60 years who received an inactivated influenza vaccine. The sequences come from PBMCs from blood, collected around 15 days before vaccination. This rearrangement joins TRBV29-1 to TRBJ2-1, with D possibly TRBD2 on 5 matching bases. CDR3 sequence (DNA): TGCAGCGTCCCCCGACGGGGCTCCTACAATGAGCAGTTCTTC. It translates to CSVPRRGSYNEQFF.